The rows below give T cell receptor beta chains drawn from one sample of a study of T cell repertoires in cytomegalovirus infection. What these receptors recognize is not known. TCRdb re-analysed the reads in MiXCR, keeping a single row per CDR3 protein. In the table there are some 920,000 distinct CDR3 sequences, 30% to 40% of which are singletons. The sample was cultured CD8+ T cells from PBMCs, taken from culture after CMV antigen stimulation. The receptors were gathered from a human donor in good health (CMV status not recorded). Some clones in this sample may be carry-over from other donors' samples. CDR3s include the opening cysteine and the closing phenylalanine or tryptophan. Each record gives: clone size, V gene, D gene, J gene, CDR3 protein, CDR3 DNA. A D gene is named only where the DNA matches it firmly. The listing skips clone size in some rows; elsewhere it reads once, few, many or a size class.

>few|TRBV4-1|NA|TRBJ2-7
CASSQGSRYSYEQYF
TGCGCCAGCAGCCAAGGATCAAGATACTCCTACGAGCAGTACTTC
>NA|TRBV9|NA|TRBJ1-1
CASSVGKSDTEAFF
TGTGCCAGCAGCGTAGGAAAGAGTGACACTGAAGCTTTCTTT
>NA|TRBV9|NA|TRBJ2-2
CASSVVGDGGELFF
TGTGCCAGCAGCGTTGTGGGGGACGGAGGGGAGCTGTTTTTT
>NA|TRBV7-2|NA|TRBJ2-5
CASSLAGGGIRETQYF
TGTGCCAGCAGCTTAGCCGGAGGGGGGATCCGAGAGACCCAGTACTTC
>NA|TRBV6-8|NA|TRBJ1-5
CASSYDRSNQTQHF
TGTGCCAGCAGTTACGACAGGAGCAATCAGACCCAGCATTTT
>NA|TRBV15|TRBD1|TRBJ1-1
CATSNYQGDEAFF
TGTGCCACCAGCAACTACCAGGGGGATGAAGCTTTCTTT
>NA|TRBV7-9|TRBD1|TRBJ2-1
CASSSAGTGLFF
TGTGCCAGCAGCTCGGCTGGGACAGGGCTGTTCTTC
>NA|TRBV19|NA|TRBJ2-3
CASRDSLGTDTQYF
TGTGCCAGTAGGGACAGCCTCGGCACAGATACGCAGTATTTT
>NA|TRBV27|TRBD1|TRBJ1-2
CASSPGQRAFGYTF
TGTGCCAGCAGTCCGGGACAGAGGGCCTTTGGCTACACCTTC
>few|TRBV12-3/TRBV12-4|NA|TRBJ1-1
CASSLGFGANTEAFF
TGTGCCAGCAGTTTAGGGTTTGGGGCTAACACTGAAGCTTTCTTT
>many|TRBV7-2|NA|TRBJ1-3
CASSLDAGMTGNTIYF
TGTGCCAGCAGCTTAGACGCGGGGATGACTGGAAACACCATATATTTT
>NA|TRBV14|NA|TRBJ2-2
CASSFSDGTVTGELFF
TGTGCCAGCAGCTTTTCTGACGGGACGGTCACCGGGGAGCTGTTTTTT
>many|TRBV7-2|TRBD2|TRBJ2-3
CASSLSMASGVLDTQYF
TGTGCCAGCAGCCTAAGCATGGCTAGCGGGGTCTTAGATACGCAGTATTTT
>few|TRBV9|NA|TRBJ2-3
CASSVVHTRSTDTQYF
TGTGCCAGCAGCGTAGTGCATACCCGGTCCACAGATACGCAGTATTTT
>NA|TRBV12-3/TRBV12-4|TRBD2|TRBJ2-1
CAIFSTSGGRNEQFF
TGTGCCATCTTTTCGACTAGCGGGGGGCGGAATGAGCAGTTCTTC
>NA|TRBV18|NA|TRBJ2-1
CASSPRARPTRTGGGDNEQFF
TGTGCCAGCTCACCACGGGCCCGACCGACGCGCACAGGGGGGGGGGACAATGAGCAGTTCTTC
>NA|TRBV4-3|NA|TRBJ1-1
CASSQDLGQLNTEAFF
TGCGCCAGCAGCCAAGATCTGGGGCAGCTGAACACTGAAGCTTTCTTT
>few|TRBV7-9|TRBD1|TRBJ1-2
CASSARGYLANYGYTF
TGTGCCAGCAGCGCCAGGGGGTATTTGGCGAACTATGGCTACACCTTC
>NA|TRBV29-1|NA|TRBJ2-2
CSVEDAGPANTGELFF
TGCAGCGTTGAAGATGCGGGCCCCGCGAACACCGGGGAGCTGTTTTTT
>few|TRBV7-9|NA|TRBJ1-4
CASSLGLAGDEKLFF
TGTGCCAGCAGCTTAGGTCTGGCAGGTGATGAAAAACTGTTTTTT
>few|TRBV7-9|NA|TRBJ2-5
CASSQGAATPYQETQYF
TGTGCCAGCAGCCAAGGGGCCGCAACTCCGTACCAAGAGACCCAGTACTTC
>few|TRBV7-8|NA|TRBJ1-5
CASSPSKLVRPQHF
TGTGCCAGCAGCCCTAGTAAGCTAGTCAGGCCCCAGCATTTT
>NA|TRBV4-1|TRBD2|TRBJ2-2
CASSQDPGLAANTGELFF
TGCGCCAGCAGCCAAGACCCGGGACTAGCGGCGAACACCGGGGAGCTGTTTTTT
>few|TRBV27|NA|TRBJ2-2
CASSLWAGTNTGELFF
TGTGCCAGCAGTTTATGGGCGGGAACGAACACCGGGGAGCTGTTTTTT
>NA|TRBV11-1|TRBD2|TRBJ2-1
CASLRLAGPQETQFF
TGTGCCAGCCTACGTCTAGCGGGACCCCAAGAGACCCAGTTCTTC
>NA|TRBV3-1|NA|TRBJ1-2
CANSQDLGSGYTF
TGTGCCAACAGCCAAGATCTGGGATCCGGCTACACCTTC
>NA|TRBV2|TRBD1|TRBJ2-7
CASSFRDRVGEQYF
TGTGCCAGCAGTTTCCGGGACAGGGTAGGCGAGCAGTACTTC
>few|TRBV7-9|TRBD1|TRBJ2-3
CASSEHLTGQMDTQYF
TGTGCCAGCAGCGAGCACCTGACGGGACAGATGGATACGCAGTATTTT
>NA|TRBV14|TRBD2|TRBJ2-1
CASSQQSLAGIDEQFF
TGTGCCAGCAGCCAACAATCACTAGCGGGGATCGATGAGCAGTTCTTC
>NA|TRBV7-9|NA|TRBJ2-7
CASSLARQEVYF
TGTGCCAGCAGCTTAGCCAGACAGGAGGTGTACTTC
>NA|TRBV4-1|NA|TRBJ1-1
CASSLPPGGAGTEAFF
TGCGCCAGCAGCCTTCCTCCGGGTGGGGCGGGGACTGAAGCTTTCTTT
>NA|TRBV28|NA|TRBJ1-6
CASTMVGGDSPLHF
TGTGCCAGCACCATGGTGGGGGGAGATTCACCCCTCCACTTT
>NA|TRBV12-3/TRBV12-4|TRBD1|TRBJ1-2
CASSTGQNYGYTF
TGTGCCAGCAGTACGGGACAGAACTATGGCTACACCTTC
>once|TRBV18|TRBD2|TRBJ2-1
CASSPEGLAGVGNEQFF
TGTGCCAGCTCACCAGAGGGACTAGCGGGGGTTGGCAATGAGCAGTTCTTC
>NA|TRBV9|TRBD1|TRBJ2-1
CASSDRTGGLNEQFF
TGTGCCAGCAGCGATAGGACAGGGGGATTGAATGAGCAGTTCTTC
>NA|TRBV11-2|NA|TRBJ2-1
CASSFTAGRNEQFF
TGTGCCAGCAGCTTTACGGCAGGGCGCAATGAGCAGTTCTTC
>NA|TRBV7-4|NA|TRBJ2-3
CASSLGGSPTDTQYF
TGTGCCAGCAGCTTAGGAGGGAGCCCCACAGATACGCAGTATTTT
>NA|TRBV28|TRBD1|TRBJ2-1
CASSLMLQGSSYNEQFF
TGTGCCAGCAGTTTAATGTTACAGGGGAGCTCCTACAATGAGCAGTTCTTC
>NA|TRBV27|TRBD1|TRBJ2-1
CASRGSGTGAYNEQFF
TGTGCCAGCAGGGGTTCCGGGACAGGGGCCTACAATGAGCAGTTCTTC
>NA|TRBV27|NA|TRBJ2-1
CASSFGYDEQFF
TGTGCCAGCAGTTTCGGGTACGATGAGCAGTTCTTC
>NA|TRBV6-5|NA|TRBJ1-1
CASSYSSGGEAFF
TGTGCCAGCAGTTACTCTTCTGGGGGTGAAGCTTTCTTT
>few|TRBV27|NA|TRBJ2-5
CASSNPPQETQYF
TGTGCCAGCAGTAACCCACCCCAAGAGACCCAGTACTTC
>few|TRBV6-5|TRBD2|TRBJ2-3
CASSYSGLANYTDTQYF
TGTGCCAGCAGTTACTCCGGACTAGCGAATTACACAGATACGCAGTATTTT
>NA|TRBV2|TRBD1|TRBJ2-7
CASSVLGGAGIYEQYF
TGTGCCAGCAGTGTGTTAGGGGGCGCTGGGATCTACGAGCAGTACTTC
>NA|TRBV27|NA|TRBJ1-5
CANSLVGSNQPQHF
TGTGCCAACAGTTTAGTAGGGAGCAATCAGCCCCAGCATTTT